This T cell receptor (beta chain) was profiled in a study of radiotherapy plus CTLA-4 blockade in lung cancer. Study summary: An objective response was seen in around a sixth of patients, and disease control in around 33%.

Germline V CDR1 and CDR2: SGHVS, FNYEAQ. The CDR3 has 14 amino acids. The junction had 3 bases not matched to a gene; V was cut back by 4 bases and J by 3 bases. This clone was observed a few times. Sequencing was performed with immunoSEQ multiplex PCR; in TCRdb, only in-frame clones are kept and a portion is missing. The sample lists about 51,000 clones; around 79% were seen once. The receptor comes from a human donor with non-small cell lung cancer who had a complete response to radiotherapy plus ipilimumab. The chain is built from TRBV7-6 and TRBJ2-5, with TRBD1 identical over 9 bases. The sequencing here drew on peripheral blood, taken from a patient treated with radiotherapy plus ipilimumab. The CDR3 spells CASSYGTGKETQYF. The CDR3 DNA follows: TGTGCCAGCAGCTACGGGACAGGGAAAGAGACCCAGTACTTC.